This TCR beta chain is drawn from a study of T cells in Graves' hyperthyroidism and ophthalmopathy. Study-level findings and limits: Ophthalmopathy and stable hyperthyroidism were separated by a 13 V-J model.

Trimming pared 3 bases from V and 0 bases from J, leaving 11 bases between. The CDR3 has 15 residues. Germline V CDR1 and CDR2: KGHSH, LQKENI. This clonotype was seen many times. The antigen is unknown. The TCR beta CDR3 regions underwent amplification using RNA transcripts as the source. A first-round RT-PCR of the TCR CDR3 used the HTBI primer set. MiXCR, run by TCRdb on the multiplex PCR reads, gives a single entry per CDR3 protein. This table has hundreds of thousands of distinct CDR3 sequences, 15% to 20% appearing once. This TCR derives from a young woman with Graves' hyperthyroidism. The chain recombines TRBV18 with TRBJ1-1; possible D gene TRBD1, 6 bases. The specimen was blood. The CDR3 here is CASSPAGVVNTEAFF. DNA for the CDR3: TGTGCCAGCTCACCGGCAGGGGTAGTGAACACTGAAGCTTTCTTT.